This T cell receptor (beta chain) was recovered during a study of regulatory T cells in long-lasting Graves disease. Building the TCR beta libraries relied on iRepertoire HTBI primers, and CDR3 regions underwent Arm-PCR. TCRdb itself ran the multiplex PCR reads through MiXCR, one entry per CDR3 protein. Of about 400,000 distinct CDR3 sequences detected, around 15% appear once; the ten largest clones hold 20% to 25%. Stated time point: newly diagnosed GD, antithyroid drugs for less than 3 months. Researchers made the TCR library from RNA that was extracted from PBMCs. The CDR3 consists of 15 residues. Germline V gives CDR1 ENHRY, CDR2 SYGVKD. V dropped 3 bases and J dropped 1 base, with 13 bases sitting between them. These data were likewise used in another study, on T cells in Graves' hyperthyroidism and ophthalmopathy.

This material consisted of peripheral blood mononuclear cells (PBMCs), taken at new diagnosis, from a patient treated with antithyroid drugs. This receptor was taken from a young woman with Graves disease. The chain couples TRBV10-3 to TRBJ2-7, with a weak D call TRBD1 (6 bases). This CDR3 is CAISDTDRKSYEQYF. CDR3 nucleotide sequence: TGTGCCATCAGTGACACCGACAGGAAGTCCTACGAGCAGTACTTC.